Below, 4 T cell receptor beta chains from the same sample are listed, as sequenced in a study of human T cells and chemical hapten exposure. Time point given: patch test 1, 2 weeks after DPC sensitization. Treatment noted: therapeutic diphenylcyclopropenone sensitization with weekly scalp DPC. TCRdb reprocessed the RACE reads with MiXCR, giving one entry per CDR3 protein. The sample comprises approximately 100,000 distinct CDR3 sequences, 9.5% to 12% of which are singletons, and around 3.6% rests with the top ten. Sequencing used whole blood, obtained in connection with sensitization to the hapten diphenylcyclopropenone (DPC). The receptors originated from a woman between 40 and 50 years old with alopecia areata. Some clones in this sample may be carry-over from other donors' samples.

The rearrangement uses TRBV27 and TRBJ2-7, with a weak D call TRBD2 (6 bases). The CDR3 length is 12 residues. V shed 3 bases and J shed 7 bases, with 10 bases lying between them. Germline assignment: CDR1 MNHEY and CDR2 SMNVEV (reference sequence). DNA of the CDR3: TGTGCCAGCAGTTTCTGGGGAGGTGAGCAGTACTTC. Protein product: CASSFWGGEQYF.

The chain combines TRBV24-1 with TRBJ2-2; D is uncertain. Per germline, CDR1 KGHDR and CDR2 SFDVKD. V lost 9 bases to trimming and J lost 5 bases, with 12 bases between them. The CDR3 extends over 13 amino acids. Written as DNA, the CDR3 is TGTGCCACCGGCCCAAGAAGAACCGGGGAGCTGTTTTTT. Amino acid sequence: CATGPRRTGELFF.

The chain recombines TRBV6-5 with TRBJ1-1; 9 nucleotides align to TRBD1. CDR3 length: 13 residues. After removal of 6 bases from V and 7 bases from J, the junction contained 6 bases not matched to a gene. The germline V gene has CDR1 MNHEY and CDR2 SVGAGI. The DNA for the CDR3 is TGTGCCAGCAGCCTACAGGGGGCCGGTGAAGCTTTCTTT. Its translation is CASSLQGAGEAFF.

This clonotype was found many times. V is TRBV25-1 and J is TRBJ2-1, with 7 nucleotides matching TRBD1. Germline V CDR1 and CDR2: MGHDK, SYGVNS. The CDR3 is 12 amino acids. Trimming removed 6 bases from V and 8 bases from J; junction bases left unmatched: 4. The CDR3 region is CASRYRGDEQFF. For the CDR3, the DNA is TGTGCCAGCAGGTACAGGGGTGATGAGCAGTTCTTC. Supplemented by reference TRBV25-1 and TRBJ2-1, the full variable domain reads EADIYQTPRYLVIGTGKKITLECSQTMGHDKMYWYQQDPGMELHLIHYSYGVNSTEKGDLSSESTVSRIRTEHFPLTLESARPSHTSQYLCASRYRGDEQFFGPGTRLTVL.